The rows below give T cell receptor beta chains drawn from one sample of a study of CD8 T cells in Susac syndrome. MiXCR, applied by TCRdb to the immunoSEQ multiplex PCR reads, yields one record per CDR3 protein. The sample carries 150,000 to 200,000 distinct CDR3 sequences, about 91% recorded once. The sample taken for sequencing was CD4+ T cells from PBMCs. All receptors derive from a human donor with Susac syndrome. Both conserved end residues are part of each CDR3.

v_gene,len,j_gene,CDR3aa
TRBV9,14,TRBJ1-3,CASSVESSGNTIYF
TRBV29-1,14,TRBJ2-5,CSVTSGGRGETQYF
TRBV19,20,TRBJ1-2,CASSPHRFSWEDRGRDGYTF
TRBV19,16,TRBJ1-6,CASSIDPGSINSPLHF
TRBV12-5,14,TRBJ2-7,CASDLSGNGYEQYF
TRBV5-6,15,TRBJ2-2,CASSSRQGNTGELFF
TRBV28,13,TRBJ2-1,CASTSTGWNEQFF
TRBV19,14,TRBJ2-7,CASSGTSGKYEQYF
TRBV19,13,TRBJ2-7,CASSSPGGDEQYF
TRBV12-3/TRBV12-4,13,TRBJ2-7,CASSLARVGEQYF
TRBV18,14,TRBJ1-3,CASSPSPTGNTIYF
TRBV6-5,12,TRBJ2-2,CASSWTTGELFF
TRBV18,13,TRBJ2-5,CASSQNDEETQYF
TRBV5-6,15,TRBJ2-3,CASSLAGGGTDTQYF
TRBV12-3/TRBV12-4,14,TRBJ1-1,CASSLAVGGTEAFF
TRBV27,18,TRBJ2-6,CASSPRTSGGSGANVLTF
TRBV5-1,17,TRBJ2-3,CASSLGASGSTTDTQYF
TRBV6-1,13,TRBJ2-5,CASGGQELKTQYF
TRBV29-1,14,TRBJ1-1,CSVVGGLHSTEAFF
TRBV5-6,14,TRBJ1-5,CASSLATQAQPQHF
TRBV10-1,13,TRBJ1-6,CASSVDLNSPLHF
TRBV3-1,13,TRBJ1-1,CASSPQTATEAFF
TRBV29-1,13,TRBJ1-2,CSVGLGGSGGYTF
TRBV28,16,TRBJ2-3,CASIHGPAPPTDTQYF
TRBV5-1,14,TRBJ2-5,CASSFRDRQETQYF
TRBV5-1,13,TRBJ1-2,CASSFQENYGYTF
TRBV6-6,16,TRBJ1-2,CASRSRDKGATYGYTF
TRBV5-1,18,TRBJ2-5,CASSLGTASGSRGETQYF
TRBV20-1,14,TRBJ1-1,CSARDRGYNTEAFF
TRBV20-1,14,TRBJ1-6,CSAREGQHNSPLHF
TRBV4-1,19,TRBJ2-7,CASSQGQGGRREKAYEQYF
TRBV5-1,16,TRBJ1-1,CASSLDATGLSAEAFF
TRBV29-1,15,TRBJ2-7,CSVGTLRPGGNEQYF
TRBV12-3/TRBV12-4,14,TRBJ1-2,CASNPTGLGYGYTF
TRBV25-1,14,TRBJ1-1,CASSLQGRHTEAFF